These 10 T cell receptor beta chains originate from one sample sequenced in a study of tumor-infiltrating lymphocytes in primary liver carcinoma. Co-extracting RNA and DNA was done with about 17-30 mg of unsorted bulk tissue as input. A constant-region primer primed TCR beta cDNA synthesis from around 500 ng of total RNA. Researchers made the TCR beta libraries by running three nested multiplex PCR rounds with slightly modified ARM-PCR. With TRBV1-TRBV30 forward primers and a C-beta reverse primer, the first two PCR rounds were run for 10 cycles each. TCRdb independently ran MiXCR on the multiplex PCR reads; one entry per CDR3 protein. This table has tens of thousands of distinct CDR3 sequences, 60% to 75% appearing once. The sequencing input was liver tumor tissue from sampling region 2. Subset: tumor region T2, inferior pole. These receptor sequences come from a man aged 40-50 years with primary liver carcinoma and hepatitis B virus infection.

In regard to this clonotype: The junction departs from the called germline gene at one end, perhaps through a read error. The V gene is TRBV13, the J gene TRBJ1-1, with no clear D. The CDR3 has 12 residues. From germline, CDR1 is PRHDT and CDR2 FYEKMQ (reference sequence). CDR3 sequence reads: CAGSLAFTEAFF. In DNA form, the CDR3 reads TGTGCCGGCAGCTTAGCCTTCACTGAAGCTTTCTTT.

In this sample, this clonotype turned up many times. The chain combines TRBV7-9 with TRBJ1-1; no reliable D call. V lost 1 base to trimming and J lost 0 bases, with 3 bases between them. CDR1 is SEHNR and CDR2 is FQNEAQ in the germline V gene (reference sequence). The CDR3 length is 13 residues. CDR3 region: CASSLEMNTEAFF. CDR3 in DNA: TGTGCCAGCAGCTTAGAGATGAACACTGAAGCTTTCTTT.

The chain has TRBV11-2 and TRBJ1-5; D is unresolved. Germline CDR1 SGHAT, CDR2 FQNNGV. The V gene lost 5 bases and the J gene lost 16 bases, with 24 bases spanning the gap. This CDR3 region has 14 residues. The CDR3 region has the DNA TGTGCCAGCAGCACCGGATGGTTTCCCGAGCCACAACATTTT. Amino acids: CASSTGWFPEPQHF.

Ten or more counts support this clonotype. V and J are TRBV6-5 and TRBJ2-2; 10 positions agree with TRBD2. Unmatched junction bases numbered 9, after V lost 5 bases and J lost 6 bases. The CDR3 runs to 16 residues. Germline CDR1 is MNHEY and CDR2 is SVGAGI. The CDR3 sequence is CASSKLAGLGAGELFF. The CDR3 DNA reads as TGTGCCAGCAGTAAACTAGCGGGACTAGGCGCCGGGGAGCTGTTTTTT.

With respect to this clonotype: A read error may account for a junction end that differs from germline. The gene calls are TRBV10-3 and TRBJ2-2; 8 nucleotides match TRBD2. The CDR3 sequence is 14 residues long. Germline loops: CDR1 ENHRY, CDR2 SYGVKD. The DNA of the CDR3 is TGTGACTCCGGGGGGGCTACGAACACCGGGGAGCTGCTTTTT. Its protein product is CDSGGATNTGELLF.

The sample holds a few counts of this clonotype. V and J are TRBV20-1 and TRBJ1-5; no reliable D call. Germline assignment: CDR1 DFQATT and CDR2 SNEGSKA (reference sequence). This CDR3 contains 15 residues. The V end was cut by 4 bases, the J end by 0 bases, with 13 bases between. The CDR3 DNA reads as TGCAGTGCTATCCGGGCCTCTAATAGCAATCAGCCCCAGCATTTT. This gives the protein CSAIRASNSNQPQHF.

Turning to this clonotype: No conserved phenylalanine or tryptophan is present at the end of the CDR3, so a read error is the likely explanation. The CDR3 protein is CSAREVAGLSFMETQYY. For the CDR3, the DNA is TGCAGTGCTAGAGAGGTAGCGGGTCTTTCCTTTATGGAGACCCAGTACTAC. The V call is TRBV20-1, the J call TRBJ2-5, with TRBD2 identical over 7 bases. After removal of 0 bases from V and 5 bases from J, the junction contained 15 bases not matched to a gene. This CDR3 spans 17 amino acids. Per the germline V gene, CDR1 is DFQATT and CDR2 is SNEGSKA (reference sequence).

Points on this clonotype: Here the CDR3 omits its conserved ending phenylalanine or tryptophan, so a read error is the likely source. V usage is TRBV6-1 and J usage is TRBJ2-2, with a weak D call TRBD1 (6 bases). This CDR3 spans 14 amino acids. CDR1 is MNHNS, CDR2 SASEGT, per germline. CDR3 residues: CVSSGSGETGELFY. Written as DNA, the CDR3 is TGTGTCAGCAGTGGATCAGGGGAAACCGGGGAGCTGTTTTAT.

Regarding this clonotype: A read error may account for a junction end that differs from germline. Here the CDR3 reads CASSLVYGANYGYAF. In DNA, the CDR3 is TGTGCCAGCAGTTTAGTCTACGGAGCTAACTATGGCTACGCCTTC. V and J are TRBV7-8 and TRBJ1-2; D unresolved. Germline-derived CDR1 and CDR2 are SGHVS and FQNEAQ. This CDR3 has 15 amino acids.

The CDR3 protein is CASRPNRDTQETQYF. The CDR3 coding sequence is TGTGCCAGCAGGCCTAACAGGGATACACAAGAGACCCAGTACTTC. The rearrangement links TRBV11-1 to TRBJ2-5, with D maybe TRBD1 (6 bases). With 6 bases removed from V and 2 bases from J, the gap between germline ends came to 16 bases. The CDR3 totals 15 residues. Germline V gene data show CDR1 as SGHAT and CDR2 as FQDESV (reference sequence).